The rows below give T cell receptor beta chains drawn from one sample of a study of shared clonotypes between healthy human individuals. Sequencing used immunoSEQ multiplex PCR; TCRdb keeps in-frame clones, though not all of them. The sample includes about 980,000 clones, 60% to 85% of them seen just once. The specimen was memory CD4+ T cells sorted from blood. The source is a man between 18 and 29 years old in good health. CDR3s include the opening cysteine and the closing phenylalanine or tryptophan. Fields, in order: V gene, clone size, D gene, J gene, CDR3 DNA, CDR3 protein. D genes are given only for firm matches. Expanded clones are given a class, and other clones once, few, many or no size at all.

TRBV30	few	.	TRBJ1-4	TGTGCCTGGAGTTCCGATTCCGGGACGTCCAATGAAAAACTGTTTTTT	CAWSSDSGTSNEKLFF
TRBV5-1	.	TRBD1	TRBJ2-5	TGCGCCAGCAGCATGACAGGGGAAGAGACCCAGTACTTC	CASSMTGEETQYF
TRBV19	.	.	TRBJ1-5	TGTGCCAGTAGTATTCTAGAACCTCGGACAGCCTACAATCAGCCCCAGCATTTT	CASSILEPRTAYNQPQHF
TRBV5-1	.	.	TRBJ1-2	TGCGCCAGCAGCTCCGAGGGGCTTCCTAACTATGGCTACACCTTC	CASSSEGLPNYGYTF
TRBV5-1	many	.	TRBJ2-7	TGCGCCAGCAGCTTGGGGGGGAAGCCTCACGAGCAGTACTTC	CASSLGGKPHEQYF
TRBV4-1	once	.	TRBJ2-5	TGCGCCAGCAGCGCGACACTACAAGAGACCCAGTACTTC	CASSATLQETQYF
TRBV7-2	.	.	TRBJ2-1	TGTGCCAGCAGCTTAAGGACCGTCTCCTACAATGAGCAGTTCTTC	CASSLRTVSYNEQFF
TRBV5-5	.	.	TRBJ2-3	TGTGCCAGCAGCTTGGTCGGGAGAGGGACTAGCACAGATACGCAGTATTTT	CASSLVGRGTSTDTQYF
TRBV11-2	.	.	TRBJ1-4	TGTGCCAGCAGTTCACAGGGAACTAATGAAAAACTGTTTTTT	CASSSQGTNEKLFF
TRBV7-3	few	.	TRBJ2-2	TGTGCCAGCAGCCACGACCAAAGGACAGAGAACACCGGGGAGCTGTTTTTT	CASSHDQRTENTGELFF
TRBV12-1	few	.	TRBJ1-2	TGTGCCAGCGGCGGCTACACCTTC	CASGGYTF
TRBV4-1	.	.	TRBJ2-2	TGCGCCAGCAGCCAAGTCTACAGGAACACCGGGGAGCTGTTTTTT	CASSQVYRNTGELFF
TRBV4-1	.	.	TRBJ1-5	TGCGCCAGCAGCCAAGAGATGAATCAGCCCCAGCATTTT	CASSQEMNQPQHF
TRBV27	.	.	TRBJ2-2	TGTGCCAGCAGTGGGTCAGGGGACGTCGGGGAGCTGTTTTTT	CASSGSGDVGELFF
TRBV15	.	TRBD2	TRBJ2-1	TGTGCCACCAGCAGAGATCTCGGTAGCGGGGGGGCTAAGAATGAGCAGTTCTTC	CATSRDLGSGGAKNEQFF
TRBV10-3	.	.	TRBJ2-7	TGTGCCACTGGACCCGGAGGGTACGAGCAGTACTTC	CATGPGGYEQYF
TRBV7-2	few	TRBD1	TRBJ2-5	TGTGCCAGCAGCTTTGGGACAGGGTCGGGGACTCAGTACTTC	CASSFGTGSGTQYF
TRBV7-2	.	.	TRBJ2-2	TGTGCCAGCAACTTAGGGGATCCGGGTCCCGGGGAGCTGTTTTTT	CASNLGDPGPGELFF
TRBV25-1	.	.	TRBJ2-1	TGTGCCAGCAGTGAATCGGGGGTGTTTAGGGATGAGCAGTTCTTC	CASSESGVFRDEQFF
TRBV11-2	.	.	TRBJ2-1	TGTGCCAGCAGCTTGTTGCGGGGAACCTACAATGAGCAGTTCTTC	CASSLLRGTYNEQFF
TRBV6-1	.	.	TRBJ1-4	TGTGCCAGCAGTGATGGGGGGAGTAAAGCTAATGAAAAACTGTTTTTT	CASSDGGSKANEKLFF
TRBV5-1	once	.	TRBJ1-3	TGCGCCAGCAGCTTGGAGGGGCTGGACTCTGGAAACACCATATATTTT	CASSLEGLDSGNTIYF
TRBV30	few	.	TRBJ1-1	TGTGCCTGGAGTGTAACATTACCGAACACTGAAGCTTTCTTT	CAWSVTLPNTEAFF
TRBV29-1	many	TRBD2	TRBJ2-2	TGCAGCGTTGAGCGGGGGGGCACCGGGGAGCTGTTTTTT	CSVERGGTGELFF
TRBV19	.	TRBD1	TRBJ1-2	TGTGCCAGTAGTTCTTCGACAGGGGCCTTCTATGGCTACACCTTC	CASSSSTGAFYGYTF
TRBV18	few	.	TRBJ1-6	TGTGCCAGCTCACCATTGGCAGGGGATAATTCACCCCTCCACTTT	CASSPLAGDNSPLHF
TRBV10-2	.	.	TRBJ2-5	TGCGCCAGCAGTGACCCAGCCCCCCAGTACTTC	CASSDPAPQYF
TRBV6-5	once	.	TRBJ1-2	TGTGCCAGCAGGGCGTTCAGGGGAAGAGGCTACACCTTC	CASRAFRGRGYTF
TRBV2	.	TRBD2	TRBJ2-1	TGTGCCAGCAGCGCTGGACTAGCGGGAGCGAGTAATGAGCAGTTCTTC	CASSAGLAGASNEQFF
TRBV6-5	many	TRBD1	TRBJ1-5	TGTGCCAGCAGTTTCGGACAGGGTTTAAGCAATCAGCCCCAGCATTTT	CASSFGQGLSNQPQHF
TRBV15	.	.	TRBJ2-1	TGTGCCACCAGCAGTTTAGACGGAAATTACAATGAGCAGTTCTTC	CATSSLDGNYNEQFF
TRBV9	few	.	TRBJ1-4	TGTGCCAGCAGCGTAGGGTGGACTAATGAAAAACTGTTTTTT	CASSVGWTNEKLFF
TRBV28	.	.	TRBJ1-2	TGTGCCAGCAACTCTCTACAGGGATACTATGGCTACACCTTC	CASNSLQGYYGYTF
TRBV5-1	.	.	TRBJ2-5	TGCGCCAGCAGCTTGGCTCCGGACGGTTCTGGGGAGACCCAGTACTTC	CASSLAPDGSGETQYF
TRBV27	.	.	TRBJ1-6	TGTGCCAGCAGTCCCCGGGCGCTCCAGAGGAATTCACCCCTCCACTTT	CASSPRALQRNSPLHF
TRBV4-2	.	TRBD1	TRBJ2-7	TGTGCCAGCAGCCAAGACTCCCCGGGACAGGTCATCTACGAGCAGTACTTC	CASSQDSPGQVIYEQYF
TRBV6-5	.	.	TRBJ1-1	TGTGCCAGCAGCACTCTAAAGAACACTGAAGCTTTCTTT	CASSTLKNTEAFF
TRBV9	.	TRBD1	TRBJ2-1	TGTGCCAGCAGCGTAGCTGGACAGGGGGCCTACAATGAGCAGTTCTTC	CASSVAGQGAYNEQFF
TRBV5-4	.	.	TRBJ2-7	TGTGCCAGCAGCACCGACAGAAACGAGCAGTACTTC	CASSTDRNEQYF
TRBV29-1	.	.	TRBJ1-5	TGCAGCGTCGCCGGGCCGCAAAGCAATCAGCCCCAGCATTTT	CSVAGPQSNQPQHF
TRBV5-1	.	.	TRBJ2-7	TGCGCCAGCAGCTTAACCGGGACAAGTTACGAGCAGTACTTC	CASSLTGTSYEQYF